This TCR beta chain was identified during a study of breast tumors, draining lymph nodes, adjacent tissues. Whole-study findings and limits: Tumor repertoires ranked between lymph nodes and nontumor tissue in diversity, with V and J gene preferences. Data only fit, rather than demonstrated, lymph node origin of most tumor T cells. Most tumor T cells seemingly derive from lymph node, then expand in tumor. Luminal-like breast cancer showed significantly higher tumor–nontumor repertoire similarity than basal-like.

The lymph nodes were axillary draining lymph nodes from breast cancer patients. This clonotype was observed at least ten times. The antigen is undetermined. TCRdb ran MiXCR on the multiplex PCR reads and lists one entry per CDR3 protein. The table includes 130,000 or so distinct CDR3 sequences, under 25% detected once. The CDR3 is 15 residues long. Germline CDR1 is GTSNPN and CDR2 is SVGIG (reference sequence). The germline V and J ends were trimmed by 2 bases and 6 bases, with 20 bases remaining between them. What was sequenced was axillary lymph node tissue. The gene calls are TRBV30 and TRBJ2-7; TRBD2 might be the D (5 bases). The TCR was taken from a female donor with breast cancer. Some clones in this sample may be carry-over from other donors' samples. The CDR3 DNA sequence: TGTGCCTGGAGTCCCCGGGTCCGTGGGAGTCCCGAGCAGTACTTC. Translated: CAWSPRVRGSPEQYF.